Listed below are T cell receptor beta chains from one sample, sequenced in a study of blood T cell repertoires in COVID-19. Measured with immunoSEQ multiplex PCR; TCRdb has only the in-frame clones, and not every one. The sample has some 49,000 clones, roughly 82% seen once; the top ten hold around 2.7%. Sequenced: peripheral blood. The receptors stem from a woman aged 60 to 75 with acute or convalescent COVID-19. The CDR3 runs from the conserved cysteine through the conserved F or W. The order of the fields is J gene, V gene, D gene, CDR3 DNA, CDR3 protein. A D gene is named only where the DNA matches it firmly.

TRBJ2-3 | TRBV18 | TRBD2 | TGTGCCAGCTCACCGGGGTCTAGCGGGAGTGGTGATACGCAGTATTTT | CASSPGSSGSGDTQYF
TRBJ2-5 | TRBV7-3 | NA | TGTGCCAGCAGCTTAGTAGCCACGGAGACCCAGTACTTC | CASSLVATETQYF
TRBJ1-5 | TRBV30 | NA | TGTGCCTGGAGTGCAGGGGGCAATCAGCCCCAGCATTTT | CAWSAGGNQPQHF
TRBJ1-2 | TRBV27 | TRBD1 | TGTGCCAGCAGTTTGTCCCCGGGACAGAGGAACTACTATGGCTACACCTTC | CASSLSPGQRNYYGYTF
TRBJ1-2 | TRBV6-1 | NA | TGTGCCAGCAGTGAAGCAAGGCCTCCCCATAGCGGCTACACCTTC | CASSEARPPHSGYTF
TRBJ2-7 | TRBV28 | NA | TGTGCCAGCAGTTTATCGGGATACGAGCAGTACTTC | CASSLSGYEQYF
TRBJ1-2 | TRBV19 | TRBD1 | TGTGCCAGTAGTATAGGAGGACAGGGGCGTTTGAACGCTGGCTACACCTTC | CASSIGGQGRLNAGYTF
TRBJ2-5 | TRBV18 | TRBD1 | TGTGCCAGCTCACCACCTGGACAGGACCGGACCCAGTACTTC | CASSPPGQDRTQYF
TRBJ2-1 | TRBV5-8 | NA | TGTGCCAGCAGCTTGGGACGGGGGAGGTACAATGAGCAGTTCTTC | CASSLGRGRYNEQFF
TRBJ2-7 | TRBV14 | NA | TGTGCCAGCAGCCAAGGTCCGGGGGAGCAGTACTTC | CASSQGPGEQYF
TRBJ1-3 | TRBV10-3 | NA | TGTGCCATCAGAAAAGACACCGGCTCTGGAAACACCATATATTTT | CAIRKDTGSGNTIYF
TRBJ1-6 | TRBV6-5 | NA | TGTGCCAGCACCGCAGAAACGAATTCACCCCTCCACTTT | CASTAETNSPLHF
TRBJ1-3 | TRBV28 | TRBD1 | TGTGCCAGCAGCTTCGTGCGACAGGGATACTCTGGAAACACCATATATTTT | CASSFVRQGYSGNTIYF
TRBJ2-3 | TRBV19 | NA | TGTGCCAGTAGTATAACTCTCACAGATACGCAGTATTTT | CASSITLTDTQYF